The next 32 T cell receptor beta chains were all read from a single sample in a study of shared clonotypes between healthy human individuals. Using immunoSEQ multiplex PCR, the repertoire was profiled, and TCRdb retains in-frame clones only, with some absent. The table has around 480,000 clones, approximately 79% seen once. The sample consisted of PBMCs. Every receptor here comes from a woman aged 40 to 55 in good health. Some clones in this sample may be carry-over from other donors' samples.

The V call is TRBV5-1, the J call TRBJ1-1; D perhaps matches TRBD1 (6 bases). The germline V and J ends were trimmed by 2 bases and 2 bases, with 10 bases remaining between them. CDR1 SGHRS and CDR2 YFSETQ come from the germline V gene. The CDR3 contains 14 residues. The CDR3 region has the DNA TGCGCCAGCAGCTTAGGGACATCCAACACTGAAGCTTTCTTT. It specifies CASSLGTSNTEAFF.

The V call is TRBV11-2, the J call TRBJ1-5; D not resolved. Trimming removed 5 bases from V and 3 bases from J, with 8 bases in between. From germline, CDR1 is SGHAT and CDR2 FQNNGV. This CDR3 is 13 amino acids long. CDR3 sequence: CASSISFNQPQHF. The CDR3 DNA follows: TGTGCCAGCAGCATCTCATTCAATCAGCCCCAGCATTTT.

CDR3 region: CASSSGQPQETQYF. The CDR3, as DNA: TGTGCCAGCAGTTCGGGACAGCCCCAAGAGACCCAGTACTTC. This sequence joins TRBV28 and TRBJ2-5; 7 nucleotides align to TRBD1. V lost 4 bases and J lost 1; bases outside the gene matches: 3. There are 14 residues in the CDR3. Per germline, CDR1 MDHEN and CDR2 SYDVKM.

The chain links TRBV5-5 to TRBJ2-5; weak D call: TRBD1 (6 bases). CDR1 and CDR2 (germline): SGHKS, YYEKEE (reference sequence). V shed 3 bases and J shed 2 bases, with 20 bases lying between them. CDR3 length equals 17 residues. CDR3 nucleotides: TGTGCCAGCAGCTCCCTCAACAGGGAGACAGAGCAAGAGACCCAGTACTTC. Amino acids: CASSSLNRETEQETQYF.

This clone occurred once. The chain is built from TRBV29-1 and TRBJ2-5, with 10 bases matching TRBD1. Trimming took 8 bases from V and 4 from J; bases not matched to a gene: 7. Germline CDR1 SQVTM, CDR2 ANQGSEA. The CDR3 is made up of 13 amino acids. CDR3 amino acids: CSTRQGAGETQYF. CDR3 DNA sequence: TGCAGCACCCGACAGGGGGCGGGAGAGACCCAGTACTTC.

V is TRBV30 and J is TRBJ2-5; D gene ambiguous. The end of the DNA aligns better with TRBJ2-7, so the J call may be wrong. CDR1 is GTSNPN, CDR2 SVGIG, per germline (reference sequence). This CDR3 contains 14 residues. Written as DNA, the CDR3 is TGTGCCTGGAATCCCCGGATGGTTTCTTACGAGCAGTACTTC. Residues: CAWNPRMVSYEQYF.

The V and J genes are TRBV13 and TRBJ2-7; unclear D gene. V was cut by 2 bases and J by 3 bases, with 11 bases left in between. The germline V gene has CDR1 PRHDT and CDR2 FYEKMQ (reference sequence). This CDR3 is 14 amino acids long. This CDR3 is CASSLTPVVYEQYF. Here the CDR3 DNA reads TGTGCCAGCAGCTTAACTCCGGTGGTCTACGAGCAGTACTTC.

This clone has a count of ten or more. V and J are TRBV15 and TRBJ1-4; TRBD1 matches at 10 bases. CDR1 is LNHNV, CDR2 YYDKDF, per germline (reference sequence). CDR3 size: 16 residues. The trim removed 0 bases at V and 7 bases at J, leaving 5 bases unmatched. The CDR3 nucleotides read TGTGCCACCAGCAGAGATGGGGGACAGGGGTTTGAAAAACTGTTTTTT. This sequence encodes CATSRDGGQGFEKLFF.

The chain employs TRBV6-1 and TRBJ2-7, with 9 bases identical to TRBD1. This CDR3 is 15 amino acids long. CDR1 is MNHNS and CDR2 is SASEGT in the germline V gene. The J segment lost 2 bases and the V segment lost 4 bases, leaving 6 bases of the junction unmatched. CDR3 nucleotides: TGTGCCAGCAGTGTGTCCCGGGACAGGGCCTACGAGCAGTACTTC. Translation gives CASSVSRDRAYEQYF.

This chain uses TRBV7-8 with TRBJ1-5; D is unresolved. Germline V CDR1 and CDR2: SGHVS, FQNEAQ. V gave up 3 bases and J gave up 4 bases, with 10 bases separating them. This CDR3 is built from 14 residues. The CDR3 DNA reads TGTGCCAGCAGCTTGCAGTACGGGAATCAGCCCCAGCATTTT. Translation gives CASSLQYGNQPQHF.

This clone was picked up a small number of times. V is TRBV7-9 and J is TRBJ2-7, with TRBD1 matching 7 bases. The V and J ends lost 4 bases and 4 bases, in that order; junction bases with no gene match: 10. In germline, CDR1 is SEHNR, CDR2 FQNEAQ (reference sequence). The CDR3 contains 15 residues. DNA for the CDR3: TGTGCCAGCAGCTCAACGAAGGGGGCCCTATACGAGCAGTACTTC. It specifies CASSSTKGALYEQYF.

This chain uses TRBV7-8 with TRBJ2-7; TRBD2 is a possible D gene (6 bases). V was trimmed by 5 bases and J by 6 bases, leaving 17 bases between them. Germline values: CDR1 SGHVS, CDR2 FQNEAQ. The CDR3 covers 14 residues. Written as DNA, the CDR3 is TGTGCCAGCAGCCTAAGGTTGGAGGGATCCGAGCAGTACTTC. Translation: CASSLRLEGSEQYF.

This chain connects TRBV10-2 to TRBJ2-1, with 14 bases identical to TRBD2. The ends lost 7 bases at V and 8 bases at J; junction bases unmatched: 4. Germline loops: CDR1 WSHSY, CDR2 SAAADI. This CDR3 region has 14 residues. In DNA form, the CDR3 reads TGCGCCAGCATGACTAGCGGGAGGGCCTATGAGCAGTTCTTC. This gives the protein CASMTSGRAYEQFF.

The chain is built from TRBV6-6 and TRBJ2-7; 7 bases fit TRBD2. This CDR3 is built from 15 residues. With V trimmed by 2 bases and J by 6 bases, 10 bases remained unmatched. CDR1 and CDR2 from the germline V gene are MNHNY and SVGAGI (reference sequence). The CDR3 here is CASSYEREARGEQYF. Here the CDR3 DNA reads TGTGCCAGCAGTTACGAACGGGAGGCGAGGGGCGAGCAGTACTTC.

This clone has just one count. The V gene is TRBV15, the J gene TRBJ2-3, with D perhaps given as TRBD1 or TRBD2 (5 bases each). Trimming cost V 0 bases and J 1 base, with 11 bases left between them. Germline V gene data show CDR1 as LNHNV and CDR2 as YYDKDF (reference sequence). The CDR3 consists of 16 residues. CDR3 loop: CATSRDPRGGTDTQYF. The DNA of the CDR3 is TGTGCCACCAGCAGAGATCCACGAGGGGGCACAGATACGCAGTATTTT. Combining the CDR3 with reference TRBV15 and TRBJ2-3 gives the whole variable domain DAMVIQNPRYQVTQFGKPVTLSCSQTLNHNVMYWYQQKSSQAPKLLFHYYDKDFNNEADTPDNFQSRRPNTSFCFLDIRSPGLGDTAMYLCATSRDPRGGTDTQYFGPGTRLTVL.

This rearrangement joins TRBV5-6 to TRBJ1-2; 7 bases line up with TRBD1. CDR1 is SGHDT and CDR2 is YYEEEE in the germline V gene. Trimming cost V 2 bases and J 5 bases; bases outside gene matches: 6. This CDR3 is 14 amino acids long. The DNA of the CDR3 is TGTGCCAGCAGCTTCGGACAGGCATATTATGGCTACACCTTC. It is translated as CASSFGQAYYGYTF.

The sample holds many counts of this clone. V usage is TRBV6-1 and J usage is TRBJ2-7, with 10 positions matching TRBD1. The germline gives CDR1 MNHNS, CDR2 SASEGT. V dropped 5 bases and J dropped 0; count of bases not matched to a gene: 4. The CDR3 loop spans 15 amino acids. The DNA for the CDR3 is TGTGCCAGCAGTACCCGACAGGGGGCCTCCTACGAGCAGTACTTC. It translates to CASSTRQGASYEQYF.

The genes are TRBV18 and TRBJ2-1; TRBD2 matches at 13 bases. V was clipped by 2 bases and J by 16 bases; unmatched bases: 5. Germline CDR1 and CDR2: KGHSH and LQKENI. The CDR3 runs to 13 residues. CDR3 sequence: CASSPSGTSGTFF. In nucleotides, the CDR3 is TGTGCCAGCTCACCAAGCGGGACTAGCGGGACCTTCTTC.

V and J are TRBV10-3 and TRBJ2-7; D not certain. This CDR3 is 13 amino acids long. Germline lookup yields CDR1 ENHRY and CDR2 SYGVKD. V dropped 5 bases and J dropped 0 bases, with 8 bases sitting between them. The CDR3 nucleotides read TGTGCCATCAGTTCAGGTTACTCCTACGAGCAGTACTTC. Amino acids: CAISSGYSYEQYF.

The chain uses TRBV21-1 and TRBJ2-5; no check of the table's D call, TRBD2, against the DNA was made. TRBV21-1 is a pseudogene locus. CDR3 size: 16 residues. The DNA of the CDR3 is TGTGCCAGCAGCAAGTTAAGGAACAGCGGCCAAGAGACCCAGTACTTC. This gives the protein CASSKLRNSGQETQYF.

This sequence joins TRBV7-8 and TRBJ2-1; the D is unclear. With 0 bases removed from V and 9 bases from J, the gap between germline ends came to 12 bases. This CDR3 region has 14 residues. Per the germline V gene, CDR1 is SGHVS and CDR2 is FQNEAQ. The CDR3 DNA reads TGTGCCAGCAGCTTAGCCCCCAGTTTATCTGAGCAGTTCTTC. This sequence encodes CASSLAPSLSEQFF.

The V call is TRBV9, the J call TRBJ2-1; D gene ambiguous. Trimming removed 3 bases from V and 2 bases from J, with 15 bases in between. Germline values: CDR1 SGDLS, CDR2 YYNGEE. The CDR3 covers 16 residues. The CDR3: CASSDSRAPPYNEQFF. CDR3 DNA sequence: TGTGCCAGCAGCGACAGCCGGGCCCCCCCCTACAATGAGCAGTTCTTC.

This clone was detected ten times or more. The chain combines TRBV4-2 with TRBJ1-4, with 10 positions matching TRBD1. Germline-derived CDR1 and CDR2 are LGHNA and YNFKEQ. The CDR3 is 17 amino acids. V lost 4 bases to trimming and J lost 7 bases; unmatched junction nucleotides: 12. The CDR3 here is CASSRGQGRGRSEKLFF. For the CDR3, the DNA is TGTGCCAGCAGCCGGGGACAGGGGCGGGGAAGAAGTGAAAAACTGTTTTTT.

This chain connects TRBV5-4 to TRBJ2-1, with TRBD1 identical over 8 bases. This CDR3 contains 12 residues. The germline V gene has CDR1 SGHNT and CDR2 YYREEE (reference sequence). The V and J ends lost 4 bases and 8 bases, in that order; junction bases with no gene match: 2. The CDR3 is CASSPDRDEQFF. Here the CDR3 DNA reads TGTGCCAGCAGCCCGGACAGGGATGAGCAGTTCTTC.

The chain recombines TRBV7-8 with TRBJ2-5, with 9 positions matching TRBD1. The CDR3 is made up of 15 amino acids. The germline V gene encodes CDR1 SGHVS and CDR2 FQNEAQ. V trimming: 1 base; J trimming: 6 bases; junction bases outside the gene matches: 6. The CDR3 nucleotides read TGTGCCAGCAGCTTAGTGGGACAGGGCCCAAAGACCCAGTACTTC. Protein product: CASSLVGQGPKTQYF.

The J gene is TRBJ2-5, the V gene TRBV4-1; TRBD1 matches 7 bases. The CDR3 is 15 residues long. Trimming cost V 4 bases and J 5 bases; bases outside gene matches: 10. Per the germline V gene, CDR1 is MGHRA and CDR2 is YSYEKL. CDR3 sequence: CASSLTGTVGETQYF. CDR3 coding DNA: TGCGCCAGCAGCCTAACAGGGACAGTTGGGGAGACCCAGTACTTC.

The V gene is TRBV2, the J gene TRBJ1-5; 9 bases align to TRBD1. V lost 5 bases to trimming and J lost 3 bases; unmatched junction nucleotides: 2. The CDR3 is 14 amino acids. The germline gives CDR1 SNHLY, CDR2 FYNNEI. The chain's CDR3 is CASSRQGVNQPQHF. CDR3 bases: TGTGCCAGCAGTAGACAGGGGGTCAATCAGCCCCAGCATTTT.

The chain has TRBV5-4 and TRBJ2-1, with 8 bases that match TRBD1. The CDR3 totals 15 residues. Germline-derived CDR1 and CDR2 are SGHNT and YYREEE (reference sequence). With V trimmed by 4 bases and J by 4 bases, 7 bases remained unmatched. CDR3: CASSPGGQGYNEQFF. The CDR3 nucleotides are TGTGCCAGCAGCCCCGGCGGACAGGGATACAATGAGCAGTTCTTC.

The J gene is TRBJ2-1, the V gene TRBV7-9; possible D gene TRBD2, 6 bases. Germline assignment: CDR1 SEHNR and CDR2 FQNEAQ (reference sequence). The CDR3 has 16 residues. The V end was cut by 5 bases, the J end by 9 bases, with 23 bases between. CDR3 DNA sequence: TGTGCCAGCAGCCCCCGCGGTGGCGGGATAGTAGGTGAGCAGTTCTTC. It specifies CASSPRGGGIVGEQFF. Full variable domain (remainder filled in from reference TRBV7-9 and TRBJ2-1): DTGVSQNPRHKITKRGQNVTFRCDPISEHNRLYWYRQTLGQGPEFLTYFQNEAQLEKSRLLSDRFSAERPKGSFSTLEIQRTEQGDSAMYLCASSPRGGGIVGEQFFGPGTRLTVL.

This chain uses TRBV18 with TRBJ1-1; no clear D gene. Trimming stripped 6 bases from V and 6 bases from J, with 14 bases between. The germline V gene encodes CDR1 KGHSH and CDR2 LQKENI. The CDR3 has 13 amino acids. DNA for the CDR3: TGTGCCAGCTCCCACTCCCGAGACGCTGAAGCTTTCTTT. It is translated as CASSHSRDAEAFF.

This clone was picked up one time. The CDR3 bases are TGTGCCAGCTCACCACTGGAGGGGGCCACAGATACGCAGTATTTT. Its translation: CASSPLEGATDTQYF. This chain connects TRBV18 to TRBJ2-3; D may be TRBD1 (7 bases). CDR1 is KGHSH and CDR2 is LQKENI in the germline V gene. The V end was cut by 1 base, the J end by 2 bases, with 10 bases between. The CDR3 has 15 amino acids.

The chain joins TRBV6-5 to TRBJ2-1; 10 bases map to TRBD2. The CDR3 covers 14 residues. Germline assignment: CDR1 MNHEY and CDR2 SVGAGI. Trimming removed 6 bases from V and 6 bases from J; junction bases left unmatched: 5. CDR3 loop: CASRDPSGGNEQFF. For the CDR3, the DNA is TGTGCCAGCAGGGATCCTAGCGGGGGCAATGAGCAGTTCTTC.